These 22 T cell receptor beta chains came from one sample sequenced in a study of cytomegalovirus exposure and HLA in healthy donors. The assay was immunoSEQ multiplex PCR, and TCRdb's table has in-frame clones only and misses some. Of 100,000 to 120,000 clones in the sample, approximately 89% are singletons; the top ten hold 1.9%. The sequencing sample was made of PBMCs. These receptors all stem from a woman under 30 in good health and CMV-seronegative.

The chain combines TRBV14 with TRBJ2-1; TRBD1 matches at 9 bases. Germline trimming cut 1 base from V and 6 bases from J; bases unmatched to any gene: 7. CDR3 size: 16 residues. Germline CDR1 and CDR2: SGHDN and FVKESK. CDR3 protein: CASSQVGTGLGNEQFF. For the CDR3, the DNA is TGTGCCAGCAGCCAAGTAGGGACAGGGTTAGGCAATGAGCAGTTCTTC.

This clone was detected a few times. J is TRBJ2-7 and V is TRBV27; TRBD1 matches 7 bases. From germline, CDR1 is MNHEY and CDR2 SMNVEV (reference sequence). The CDR3 is 13 amino acids. Germline trimming cut 4 bases from V and 4 bases from J; bases unmatched to any gene: 4. CDR3 in DNA: TGTGCCAGCAGTTGGGAACAGGGGTACGAGCAGTACTTC. Translating gives CASSWEQGYEQYF.

This chain joins TRBV5-4 and TRBJ2-2, with D possibly matching TRBD2 (6 bases). The CDR3 runs 15 residues. The germline gives CDR1 SGHNT, CDR2 YYREEE (reference sequence). Trimming shortened V by 0 bases and J by 1 base, and 7 bases separated the two germline ends. Here the CDR3 reads CASSLDSGNTGELFF. For the CDR3, the DNA is TGTGCCAGCAGCTTGGATAGCGGGAACACCGGGGAGCTGTTTTTT.

This clone was detected once. The V call is TRBV7-2, the J call TRBJ1-1; 9 bases are shared with TRBD1. The J segment lost 0 bases and the V segment lost 4 bases, leaving 6 bases of the junction unmatched. The germline V gene has CDR1 SGHTA and CDR2 FQGNSA. This CDR3 is 16 amino acids long. The DNA of the CDR3 is TGTGCCAGCAGCTCCGGGACAGGGAACATGAACACTGAAGCTTTCTTT. This encodes CASSSGTGNMNTEAFF.

The J gene is TRBJ1-1, the V gene TRBV4-2; TRBD1 might be the D (5 bases). The germline CDR1 and CDR2 sequences are LGHNA and YNFKEQ. There are 15 residues in the CDR3. The V end was cut by 4 bases, the J end by 3 bases, with 15 bases between. CDR3 region: CASSRGGLVDTEAFF. Here the CDR3 DNA reads TGTGCCAGCAGCCGGGGGGGATTGGTGGACACTGAAGCTTTCTTT.

The chain couples TRBV7-9 to TRBJ2-6; tentative D call: TRBD1 (5 bases). V lost 6 bases and J lost 4, with 13 bases in between. Germline-derived CDR1 and CDR2 are SEHNR and FQNEAQ (reference sequence). The length of the CDR3 is 15 residues. The CDR3 nucleotides are TGTGCCAGCAGTCGAAGGGGTGCCGGGGCCAACGTCCTGACTTTC. This sequence encodes CASSRRGAGANVLTF.

A word on this clone: The junction departs from the called germline gene at one end, perhaps through a read error. The chain employs TRBV7-7 and TRBJ2-3, with 9 bases that match TRBD2. CDR1 is SSHAT and CDR2 is FNYEAQ in the germline V gene (reference sequence). This CDR3 is built from 14 residues. CDR3 DNA sequence: TGTGCTAGCAGCAACGGACTAGCGACAGATACGCAGTATTTT. This translates into CASSNGLATDTQYF.

J is TRBJ1-2 and V is TRBV2; 7 nucleotides line up with TRBD1. The trim removed 5 bases at V and 0 bases at J, leaving 3 bases unmatched. Germline V lookup: CDR1 SNHLY, CDR2 FYNNEI. CDR3 size: 14 residues. This chain's CDR3 is CASSPDRANYGYTF. CDR3 DNA: TGTGCCAGCAGTCCCGACAGGGCTAACTATGGCTACACCTTC.

The CDR3 coding sequence is TGCAGCGTTCGGACAGGACTGACCACTGAAGCTTTCTTT. Translated, it gives CSVRTGLTTEAFF. The chain recombines TRBV29-1 with TRBJ1-1; 7 nucleotides align to TRBD1. Germline assignment: CDR1 SQVTM and CDR2 ANQGSEA. The CDR3 has 13 amino acids. With 5 bases clipped from V and 4 bases from J, the junction kept 7 bases outside the gene matches.

This chain links TRBV27 with TRBJ2-5; D is perhaps TRBD2 (5 bases). Germline values: CDR1 MNHEY, CDR2 SMNVEV (reference sequence). There are 13 residues in the CDR3. V gave up 8 bases and J gave up 8 bases, with 18 bases separating them. CDR3: CASQRTAAATQYF. In DNA form, the CDR3 reads TGTGCCAGCCAGCGGACGGCCGCAGCTACCCAGTACTTC.

The chain recombines TRBV5-6 with TRBJ1-6; 9 bases line up with TRBD1. The germline gives CDR1 SGHDT, CDR2 YYEEEE. Trimming removed 3 bases from V and 10 bases from J; junction bases left unmatched: 11. The CDR3 runs 16 residues. The CDR3 nucleotides read TGTGCCAGCAGCTCCTCGACAGGGGGTAGGCGGTCACCCCTCCACTTT. This translates into CASSSSTGGRRSPLHF.

This rearrangement joins TRBV11-1 to TRBJ2-4; D might be TRBD2 (5 bases). Germline CDR1 reads SGHAT; CDR2 reads FQDESV (reference sequence). V was pared by 0 bases and J by 2 bases, with 8 bases between. This CDR3 is 15 amino acids long. As DNA, the CDR3 is TGTGCCAGCAGCTTAGCGCCGGGGACCAAAAACATTCAGTACTTC. Translating it yields CASSLAPGTKNIQYF.

V gene TRBV6-5 combines with J gene TRBJ1-5, with D unresolved. Per germline, CDR1 MNHEY and CDR2 SVGAGI. With 4 bases removed from V and 7 bases from J, the gap between germline ends came to 11 bases. The CDR3 extends over 13 amino acids. CDR3 protein: CASSSSEGQPQHF. CDR3 sequence (DNA): TGTGCCAGCAGTTCCTCGGAGGGACAGCCCCAGCATTTT.

This chain connects TRBV19 to TRBJ2-7; 8 bases agree with TRBD1. The junction had 8 bases not matched to a gene; V was cut back by 5 bases and J by 2 bases. The CDR3 has 15 residues. Germline loops: CDR1 LNHDA, CDR2 SQIVND (reference sequence). The CDR3 loop is CASSDTRRGPYEQYF. The DNA for the CDR3 is TGTGCCAGTAGTGACACCCGCAGGGGGCCCTACGAGCAGTACTTC.

The count of this clone is one. The CDR3 DNA reads TGTGCCAGCGTCCCAGGGAATTTCTACGAGCAGTACTTC. Its protein is CASVPGNFYEQYF. The chain joins TRBV7-9 to TRBJ2-7; D perhaps matches TRBD1 (5 bases). The germline gives CDR1 SEHNR, CDR2 FQNEAQ (reference sequence). V was pared by 8 bases and J by 3 bases, with 14 bases between. The CDR3 runs to 13 residues.

In its sample, this clone was seen once. The rearrangement links TRBV28 to TRBJ2-1; 13 nucleotides align to TRBD2. The V segment lost 5 bases and the J segment 5 bases; nucleotides outside the gene matches: 3. The CDR3 is 15 residues long. Germline V gene data show CDR1 as MDHEN and CDR2 as SYDVKM. Here the CDR3 DNA reads TGTGCCAGCAGTCTCGGGACTAGCGGGAACAATGAGCAGTTCTTC. This encodes CASSLGTSGNNEQFF.

The chain recombines TRBV7-9 with TRBJ2-1; tentatively, D is TRBD1 (6 bases). Trimming took off 4 bases at V and 0 bases at J, with 16 bases between the two ends. This CDR3 region has 17 residues. Germline V gene sequence: CDR1 SEHNR, CDR2 FQNEAQ (reference sequence). CDR3 sequence (DNA): TGTGCCAGCAGCTCCCTTGGGGGCCAAAGCTCCTACAATGAGCAGTTCTTC. It translates to CASSSLGGQSSYNEQFF.

J is TRBJ2-1 and V is TRBV4-3; 9 nucleotides align to TRBD2. Germline V gene lookup returns CDR1 LGHNA and CDR2 YSLEER. The CDR3 extends over 14 amino acids. Losses at the gene ends were 0 bases for V and 9 bases for J; bases not matched to a gene: 3. This chain's CDR3 is CASSQDRREGEQFF. DNA of the CDR3: TGCGCCAGCAGCCAAGATCGGCGGGAGGGTGAGCAGTTCTTC.

CDR3 region: CASSPLGASSGNTIYF. The CDR3 DNA sequence: TGTGCCAGCAGTCCGTTGGGGGCAAGCTCTGGAAACACCATATATTTT. The chain combines TRBV27 with TRBJ1-3; D possibly corresponds to TRBD1 (6 bases). CDR1 and CDR2 from the germline V gene are MNHEY and SMNVEV (reference sequence). This CDR3 has 16 residues. V was pared by 5 bases and J by 0 bases, with 14 bases between.

The chain uses TRBV7-2 and TRBJ1-3, with D possibly being TRBD1 (6 bases). Germline V gene data show CDR1 as SGHTA and CDR2 as FQGNSA. The CDR3 has 15 amino acids. The V end lost 3 bases, the J end lost 3 bases, and 12 bases lay between the germline ends. The CDR3 reads CASSFPGVDGNTIYF. The CDR3 DNA is TGTGCCAGCAGCTTCCCAGGGGTTGATGGAAACACCATATATTTT.

This sequence joins TRBV5-8 and TRBJ1-5; weak D call: TRBD1 (6 bases). CDR3 length: 18 amino acids. The germline V gene encodes CDR1 SGHTS and CDR2 YDEGEE. Trimming left V 3 bases short and J 2 bases short, with 21 bases between. The CDR3, as DNA: TGTGCCAGCAGCTCCCGGGGGGCTGACGGTTATGGCAATCAGCCCCAGCATTTT. Amino acid sequence: CASSSRGADGYGNQPQHF. The variable domain in full, completed from reference TRBV5-8 and TRBJ1-5, reads EAGVTQSPTHLIKTRGQQATLRCSPISGHTSVYWYQQALGLGLQFLLWYDEGEERNRGNFPPRFSGRQFPNYSSELNVNALELEDSALYLCASSSRGADGYGNQPQHFGDGTRLSIL.

J is TRBJ2-1 and V is TRBV4-3; 11 nucleotides align to TRBD2. The CDR3 is 17 amino acids. The ends lost 0 bases at V and 10 bases at J; junction bases unmatched: 11. Germline CDR1 is LGHNA and CDR2 is YSLEER. The DNA for the CDR3 is TGCGCCAGCAGCCAAGACTACCTAGCGGGGGGCACAGCCGAGCAGTTCTTC. Translated: CASSQDYLAGGTAEQFF.